This T cell receptor beta chain was sequenced during a study of T cells in Graves' hyperthyroidism and ophthalmopathy. RNA transcripts provided the source from which TCR beta CDR3 regions were amplified. HTBI primers were used for first-round RT-PCR of the TCR CDR3. TCRdb called the multiplex PCR reads again in MiXCR, with one record for every CDR3 protein. This sample has about 600,000 distinct CDR3 sequences; around 15% occur once, and the top ten carry around 13%. V dropped 7 bases and J dropped 7; count of bases not matched to a gene: 15. The CDR3 is made up of 17 amino acids. In germline, CDR1 is MNHEY, CDR2 SVGEGT.

The genes are TRBV6-2 or TRBV6-3 and TRBJ2-1, with 11 bases matching TRBD2. The sequence was obtained from a woman aged 50 to 60 with Graves' ophthalmopathy. Specimen: blood. The CDR3 bases are TGTGCCAGCAACACAGCTCAACTAGCGGGAGTTCCGAATGAGCAGTTCTTC. It yields the protein CASNTAQLAGVPNEQFF.